These T cell receptor beta chains were read from a single sample in a study of blood T cell repertoires in COVID-19. The table came from immunoSEQ multiplex PCR; TCRdb's copy has only in-frame clones and leaves some out. Of about 270,000 clones detected, around nine tenths appear once; the ten largest clones hold roughly 2.6%. Sequencing was carried out using PBMCs or T cells enriched from blood (not recorded which). The receptor source for this set is a woman between 18 and 29 years old who had recovered from COVID-19. Each CDR3 is given with its conserved first and last residue. The D gene is left open where the match is weak. Where a row states a size, it is once, few, many or the class of an expanded clone; other rows omit it.

d_gene: -
abundance: -
v_gene: TRBV5-1
j_gene: TRBJ1-1
CDR3aa: CASSLEVAVNTEAFF
CDR3nt: TGCGCCAGCAGCTTGGAAGTGGCGGTGAACACTGAAGCTTTCTTT

d_gene: TRBD1
abundance: -
v_gene: TRBV11-1
j_gene: TRBJ1-1
CDR3aa: CASSLDRGRTEAFF
CDR3nt: TGTGCCAGCAGTCTAGACAGGGGGCGTACTGAAGCTTTCTTT

d_gene: TRBD1
abundance: -
v_gene: TRBV30
j_gene: TRBJ1-2
CDR3aa: CAWSVRGTVRYGYTF
CDR3nt: TGTGCCTGGAGTGTACGTGGGACAGTTAGATATGGCTACACCTTC

d_gene: -
abundance: -
v_gene: TRBV7-2
j_gene: TRBJ1-2
CDR3aa: CASSSPGGYGYTF
CDR3nt: TGTGCCAGCAGCTCACCAGGAGGCTATGGCTACACCTTC

d_gene: -
abundance: -
v_gene: TRBV2
j_gene: TRBJ1-2
CDR3aa: CASSGTANYGYTF
CDR3nt: TGTGCCAGCAGTGGGACAGCTAACTATGGCTACACCTTC

d_gene: -
abundance: once
v_gene: TRBV27
j_gene: TRBJ2-5
CDR3aa: CASRGPGWETQYF
CDR3nt: TGTGCCAGCAGAGGACCAGGGTGGGAGACCCAGTACTTC

d_gene: -
abundance: -
v_gene: TRBV6-5
j_gene: TRBJ1-6
CDR3aa: CASGGRSYNSPLHF
CDR3nt: TGTGCCAGCGGGGGGAGGAGTTATAATTCACCCCTCCACTTT

d_gene: -
abundance: -
v_gene: TRBV18
j_gene: TRBJ2-7
CDR3aa: CASSPGHSYEQYF
CDR3nt: TGTGCCAGCTCACCAGGTCACAGCTACGAGCAGTACTTC

d_gene: -
abundance: -
v_gene: TRBV3-1/TRBV3-2
j_gene: TRBJ2-7
CDR3aa: CASSRAGDYEQYF
CDR3nt: TGTGCCAGCTCCCGGGCAGGGGACTACGAGCAGTACTTC

d_gene: -
abundance: -
v_gene: TRBV6-2/TRBV6-3
j_gene: TRBJ2-5
CDR3aa: CASSLVEETQYF
CDR3nt: TGTGCCAGCAGTCTAGTCGAGGAGACCCAGTACTTC

d_gene: -
abundance: -
v_gene: TRBV19
j_gene: TRBJ1-2
CDR3aa: CASSIRGPGYTF
CDR3nt: TGTGCCAGTAGTATCAGGGGCCCTGGCTACACCTTC

d_gene: -
abundance: once
v_gene: TRBV3-1/TRBV3-2
j_gene: TRBJ2-7
CDR3aa: CASTPGLALYEQYF
CDR3nt: TGTGCCAGCACCCCGGGGCTAGCGTTGTACGAGCAGTACTTC

d_gene: -
abundance: -
v_gene: TRBV11-2
j_gene: TRBJ2-1
CDR3aa: CASSCLRMGGRDNEQFF
CDR3nt: TGTGCCAGCAGCTGCCTCCGGATGGGGGGACGGGACAATGAGCAGTTCTTC

d_gene: TRBD1
abundance: -
v_gene: TRBV5-1
j_gene: TRBJ2-3
CDR3aa: CASSWDRPTDTQYF
CDR3nt: TGCGCCAGCAGCTGGGACAGACCCACAGATACGCAGTATTTT

d_gene: TRBD2
abundance: -
v_gene: TRBV3-1/TRBV3-2
j_gene: TRBJ2-1
CDR3aa: CASSPRLAGAGNEQFF
CDR3nt: TGTGCCAGCAGCCCGAGACTAGCGGGAGCAGGGAATGAGCAGTTCTTC

d_gene: TRBD1
abundance: -
v_gene: TRBV9
j_gene: TRBJ1-2
CDR3aa: CASSGTGVRYGYTF
CDR3nt: TGTGCCAGCAGCGGGACAGGGGTTCGATATGGCTACACCTTC

d_gene: -
abundance: -
v_gene: TRBV19
j_gene: TRBJ1-1
CDR3aa: CASDGGIAEAFF
CDR3nt: TGTGCCAGTGACGGGGGAATTGCTGAAGCTTTCTTT

d_gene: TRBD2
abundance: once
v_gene: TRBV2
j_gene: TRBJ2-7
CDR3aa: CASRGGPSSYEQYF
CDR3nt: TGTGCCAGCAGGGGAGGGCCCTCTTCCTACGAGCAGTACTTC

d_gene: -
abundance: -
v_gene: TRBV18
j_gene: TRBJ2-1
CDR3aa: CASFTGTVGNEQFF
CDR3nt: TGTGCCAGCTTCACCGGGACTGTGGGCAATGAGCAGTTCTTC

d_gene: TRBD1
abundance: -
v_gene: TRBV5-1
j_gene: TRBJ1-6
CDR3aa: CASSGQDNSPLHF
CDR3nt: TGCGCCAGCAGCGGACAGGATAATTCACCCCTCCACTTT

d_gene: -
abundance: -
v_gene: TRBV28
j_gene: TRBJ2-3
CDR3aa: CASSFGNRVTDTQYF
CDR3nt: TGTGCCAGCAGTTTCGGGAACCGAGTCACAGATACGCAGTATTTT

d_gene: -
abundance: -
v_gene: TRBV7-3
j_gene: TRBJ2-7
CDR3aa: CASSLGHGSSYEQYF
CDR3nt: TGTGCCAGCAGCTTAGGACACGGGAGCTCCTACGAGCAGTACTTC

d_gene: -
abundance: -
v_gene: TRBV6-2/TRBV6-3
j_gene: TRBJ2-7
CDR3aa: CASSYSRVAAKSGTYEQYF
CDR3nt: TGTGCCAGCAGTTACTCGAGGGTAGCGGCTAAATCTGGAACCTACGAGCAGTACTTC

d_gene: TRBD2
abundance: -
v_gene: TRBV30
j_gene: TRBJ2-7
CDR3aa: CAWSPATSGGYSEQYF
CDR3nt: TGTGCCTGGAGTCCAGCGACTAGCGGGGGGTACAGCGAGCAGTACTTC

d_gene: -
abundance: once
v_gene: TRBV11-2
j_gene: TRBJ2-3
CDR3aa: CASSLAIGTTADTQYF
CDR3nt: TGTGCCAGCAGCTTGGCTATCGGGACAACTGCAGATACGCAGTATTTT

d_gene: TRBD2
abundance: -
v_gene: TRBV5-8
j_gene: TRBJ2-1
CDR3aa: CASSPGTSSHNEQFF
CDR3nt: TGTGCCAGCAGCCCAGGGACTAGCTCACACAATGAGCAGTTCTTC

d_gene: TRBD1
abundance: -
v_gene: TRBV7-8
j_gene: TRBJ2-3
CDR3aa: CASSPRDSTSTDTQYF
CDR3nt: TGTGCCAGCAGCCCCCGGGACAGCACATCAACAGATACGCAGTATTTT

d_gene: -
abundance: once
v_gene: TRBV6-1
j_gene: TRBJ1-5
CDR3aa: CASSEIKVGTMGNQPQHF
CDR3nt: TGTGCCAGCAGTGAAATCAAGGTGGGGACAATGGGCAATCAGCCCCAGCATTTT

d_gene: -
abundance: -
v_gene: TRBV6-5
j_gene: TRBJ1-1
CDR3aa: CASRRTAHTEAFF
CDR3nt: TGTGCCAGCCGACGGACAGCCCACACTGAAGCTTTCTTT

d_gene: TRBD2
abundance: -
v_gene: TRBV9
j_gene: TRBJ2-5
CDR3aa: CASRAIAGSRETQYF
CDR3nt: TGTGCCAGCAGAGCAATAGCGGGAAGCCGGGAGACCCAGTACTTC

d_gene: TRBD1
abundance: -
v_gene: TRBV11-3
j_gene: TRBJ1-2
CDR3aa: CASSLEDRGYGYTF
CDR3nt: TGTGCCAGCAGCTTAGAGGACAGGGGATATGGCTACACCTTC